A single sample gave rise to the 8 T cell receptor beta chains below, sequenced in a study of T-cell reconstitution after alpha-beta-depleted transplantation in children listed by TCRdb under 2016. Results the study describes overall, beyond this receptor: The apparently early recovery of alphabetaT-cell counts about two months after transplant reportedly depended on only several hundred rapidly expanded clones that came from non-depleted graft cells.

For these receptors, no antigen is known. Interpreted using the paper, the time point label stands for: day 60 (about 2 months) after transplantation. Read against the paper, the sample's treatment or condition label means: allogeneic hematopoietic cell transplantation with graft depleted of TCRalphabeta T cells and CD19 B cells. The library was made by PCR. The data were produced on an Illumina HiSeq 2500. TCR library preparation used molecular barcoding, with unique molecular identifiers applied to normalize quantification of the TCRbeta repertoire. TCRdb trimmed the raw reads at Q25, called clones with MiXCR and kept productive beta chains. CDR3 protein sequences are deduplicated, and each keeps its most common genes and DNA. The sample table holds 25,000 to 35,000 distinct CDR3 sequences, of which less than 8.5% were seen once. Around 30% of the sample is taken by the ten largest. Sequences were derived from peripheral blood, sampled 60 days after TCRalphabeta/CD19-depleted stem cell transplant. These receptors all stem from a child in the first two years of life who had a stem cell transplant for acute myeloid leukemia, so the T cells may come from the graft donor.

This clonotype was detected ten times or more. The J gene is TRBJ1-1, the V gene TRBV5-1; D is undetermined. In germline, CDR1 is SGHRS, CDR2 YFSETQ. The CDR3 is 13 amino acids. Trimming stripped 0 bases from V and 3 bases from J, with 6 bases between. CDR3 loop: CASSLVGHTEAFF. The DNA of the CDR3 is TGCGCCAGCAGCTTGGTCGGACACACTGAAGCTTTCTTT.

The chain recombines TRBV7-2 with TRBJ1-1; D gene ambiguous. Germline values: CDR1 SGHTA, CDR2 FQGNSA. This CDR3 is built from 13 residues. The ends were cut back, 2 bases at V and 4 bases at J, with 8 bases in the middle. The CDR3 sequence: CASSLSRSTEAFF. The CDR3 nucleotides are TGTGCCAGCAGCTTATCCCGCAGCACTGAAGCTTTCTTT.

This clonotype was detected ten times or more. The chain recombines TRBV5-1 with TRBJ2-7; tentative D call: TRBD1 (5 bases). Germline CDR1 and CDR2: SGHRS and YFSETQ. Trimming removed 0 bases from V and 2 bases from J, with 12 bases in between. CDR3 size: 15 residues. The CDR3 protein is CASSLGAGSAYEQYF. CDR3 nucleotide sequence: TGCGCCAGCAGCTTGGGGGCAGGGTCCGCCTACGAGCAGTACTTC. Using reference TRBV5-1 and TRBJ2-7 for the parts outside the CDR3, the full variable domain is KAGVTQTPRYLIKTRGQQVTLSCSPISGHRSVSWYQQTPGQGLQFLFEYFSETQRNKGNFPGRFSGRQFSNSRSEMNVSTLELGDSALYLCASSLGAGSAYEQYFGPGTRLTVT.

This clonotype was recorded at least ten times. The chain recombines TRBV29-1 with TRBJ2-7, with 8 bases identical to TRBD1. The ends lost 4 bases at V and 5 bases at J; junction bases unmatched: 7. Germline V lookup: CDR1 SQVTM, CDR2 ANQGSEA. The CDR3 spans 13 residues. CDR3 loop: CSVGRQGFDEQYF. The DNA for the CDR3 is TGCAGCGTTGGGAGACAGGGGTTCGACGAGCAGTACTTC.

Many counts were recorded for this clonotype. CDR3 protein: CSAAGEWGHTDTQYF. For the CDR3, the DNA is TGCAGTGCCGCGGGGGAGTGGGGGCACACAGATACGCAGTATTTT. J is TRBJ2-3 and V is TRBV20-1; possible D gene TRBD2, 7 bases. The CDR3 extends over 15 amino acids. Per the germline V gene, CDR1 is DFQATT and CDR2 is SNEGSKA (reference sequence). The V end lost 6 bases, the J end lost 2 bases, and 18 bases lay between the germline ends.

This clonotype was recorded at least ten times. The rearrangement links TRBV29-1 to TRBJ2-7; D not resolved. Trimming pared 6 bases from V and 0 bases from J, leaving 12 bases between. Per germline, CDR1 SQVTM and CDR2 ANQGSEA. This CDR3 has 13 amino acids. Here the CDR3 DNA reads TGCAGCGTCGTTTCAGTTACCTCCTACGAGCAGTACTTC. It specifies CSVVSVTSYEQYF.

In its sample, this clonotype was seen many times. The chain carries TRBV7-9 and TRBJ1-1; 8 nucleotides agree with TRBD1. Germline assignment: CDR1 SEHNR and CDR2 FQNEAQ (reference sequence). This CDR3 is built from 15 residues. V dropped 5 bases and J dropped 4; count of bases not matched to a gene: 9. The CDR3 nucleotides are TGTGCCAGCAGCCCCAGGACAGGGACGGGCACTGAAGCTTTCTTT. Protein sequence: CASSPRTGTGTEAFF.

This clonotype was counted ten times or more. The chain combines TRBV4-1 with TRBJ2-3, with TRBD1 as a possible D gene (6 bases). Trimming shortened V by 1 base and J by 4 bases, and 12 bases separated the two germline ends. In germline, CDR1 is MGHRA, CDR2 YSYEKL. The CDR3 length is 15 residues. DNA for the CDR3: TGCGCCAGCAGCCAAGCTGGGGGCAGGCCAGATACGCAGTATTTT. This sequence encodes CASSQAGGRPDTQYF.